The 7 T cell receptor beta chains listed next were all sequenced from one sample in a study of human T cells and chemical hapten exposure (dated by TCRdb to the early 2020s). The time point label, read with the paper, signifies: pre-sensitization, week 0. Explained via the paper, the treatment or condition label denotes: therapeutic diphenylcyclopropenone sensitization with weekly scalp DPC. Preparation of the library involved RACE. TCRdb shows the sequencer as NextSeq 500. TCRdb reran the public reads through fastp at Q25 and MiXCR, keeping productive beta chains. Entries that share a CDR3 protein sequence are merged under the most common genes and DNA. This sample comprises around 42,000 distinct CDR3 sequences, around an eighth of them detected only once. The ten largest clones capture roughly 5.7% of the sample. The sample consisted of whole blood, taken in connection with sensitization to the hapten diphenylcyclopropenone (DPC). The receptors come from a woman in her thirties with alopecia areata. Some clones in this sample may be carry-over from other donors' samples.

This clonotype was counted a few times. This chain links TRBV6-5 with TRBJ1-5; D gene unclear. The V gene's germline CDR1 is MNHEY and CDR2 SVGAGI. The CDR3 has 12 residues. V shed 7 bases and J shed 6 bases, with 10 bases lying between them. CDR3 nucleotide sequence: TGTGCCAGCACCACGGGTGGTCAGCCCCAGCATTTT. Protein product: CASTTGGQPQHF.

Concerning this clonotype: A read error may be the cause here, since a much bigger clone is one base away. The CDR3 loop reads CASSRGGRKNTGEPFF. The CDR3 DNA is TGTGCCAGCAGCAGGGGGGGACGGAAGAACACCGGGGAGCCGTTTTTT. The chain employs TRBV7-2 and TRBJ2-2; D might be TRBD2 (7 bases). Germline V gene sequence: CDR1 SGHTA, CDR2 FQGNSA. The CDR3 has 16 amino acids.

This clonotype was counted ten times or more. J is TRBJ1-1 and V is TRBV28; D gene ambiguous. V was shortened by 3 bases and J by 4 bases, with 12 bases between the two germline ends. This CDR3 is built from 14 residues. Germline V CDR1 and CDR2: MDHEN, SYDVKM. This chain's CDR3 is CASSFISVGTEAFF. CDR3 nucleotide sequence: TGTGCCAGCAGTTTTATCTCGGTCGGCACTGAAGCTTTCTTT.

This clonotype appeared a few times. This chain joins TRBV7-9 and TRBJ1-2; D gene uncertain. V lost 5 bases and J lost 6, with 31 bases in between. CDR3 length equals 19 residues. Germline CDR1 SEHNR, CDR2 FQNEAQ (reference sequence). CDR3: CASSRGSGRLPGRVDGYTF. The DNA for the CDR3 is TGTGCCAGCAGCCGCGGCTCGGGCCGCCTTCCCGGGAGAGTAGATGGCTACACCTTC.

This clonotype came up many times. This chain joins TRBV10-3 and TRBJ2-7; 8 bases agree with TRBD1. Germline assignment: CDR1 ENHRY and CDR2 SYGVKD. Germline trimming cut 2 bases from V and 10 bases from J; bases unmatched to any gene: 7. The CDR3 runs 13 residues. CDR3 residues: CAISEQDRGFQYF. Here the CDR3 DNA reads TGTGCCATCAGTGAGCAAGACAGGGGATTTCAGTACTTC.

CDR3 amino acids: CSASRTSAETQYF. The CDR3 DNA is TGCAGTGCTTCCCGGACTAGCGCCGAGACCCAGTACTTC. The chain employs TRBV20-1 and TRBJ2-5, with TRBD2 matching 9 bases. CDR3 length: 13 amino acids. In germline, CDR1 is DFQATT, CDR2 SNEGSKA (reference sequence). The V gene end was trimmed by 5 bases and the J gene end by 5 bases; junction bases not matched to a gene: 6.

This clonotype was counted many times. The V call is TRBV2, the J call TRBJ2-2; no firm D call. The V and J ends lost 1 base and 0 bases respectively, with 9 bases between them. Germline CDR1 is SNHLY and CDR2 is FYNNEI. The CDR3 loop spans 16 amino acids. Written as DNA, the CDR3 is TGTGCCAGCAGTGAAGTCGAGCGCGCGAACACCGGGGAGCTGTTTTTT. Translated: CASSEVERANTGELFF.